The TCR beta chain described here comes from a study of graft-versus-host responses after intestinal transplantation. The wider study: Grafts that recipients had were multivisceral, liver-intestinal, or isolated intestinal transplants.

Researchers processed graft tissue to release intraepithelial and lamina propria lymphocytes. Clones were read by immunoSEQ multiplex PCR, and TCRdb kept only the in-frame ones, dropping some. The sample yields just under 30,000 clones, about 80% seen once. The TCR originated in a human patient who received an intestinal transplant, so some T cells may come from the graft donor. The sequencing here drew on ileum tissue, taken 98 days after intestinal transplantation.

In DNA form, the CDR3 reads TGTGCCAGCAGTATAGGCGGGGGGACCTTCACAGATACGCAGTATTTT. Its protein is CASSIGGGTFTDTQYF. This chain uses TRBV2 with TRBJ2-3, with 8 bases lining up with TRBD2. V was pared by 5 bases and J by 2 bases, with 9 bases of the junction left unmatched. CDR1 and CDR2 from the germline V gene are SNHLY and FYNNEI. The CDR3 length is 16 residues.